This T cell receptor (beta chain) was sequenced for a study of long-term antiretroviral therapy in people with HIV (dated by TCRdb to between 2022 and 2023). Notes on the research overall: The earliest samples were collected roughly a decade before the 2015 WHO recommendation for immediate ART, at a time when ART was usually postponed until CD4 counts fell. A total of roughly 200 cryopreserved PBMC samples were contributed to the cohort by 30 adults with confirmed HIV infection, with samples collected serially over a mean of approximately 6 years (range 1-12). Eleven of the 30 participants with HIV were female. No cross-contamination during QIAcube processing was shown when test extractions of a monoclonal T-cell line were performed alongside a few dozen polyclonal samples. A retrospective serial study tested whether changes in peripheral blood TRB repertoire composition and diversity were associated with ART initiation and durable HIV suppression. The full study reports these points: Narrower CDR3 length ranges were observed in HIV repertoires than in controls, and an antigen-experienced repertoire with only a slight naive shift after ART was suggested by the network structure. No data were available on ART adherence, viral resistance or therapy changes, limiting inferences about post-ART repertoire changes. Limited PBMC availability meant only the TCR beta chain was sequenced, without alpha chain pairing. Unsorted PBMC were profiled instead of sorted CD4+ and CD8+ T cells because pre-ART samples had limited cell numbers. At every time point, the repertoire was dominated by expanded TRB clones first identified before ART initiation, although this dominance fluctuated and, in many PLHIV, declined after ART. Samples dated from the mid-2000s to the late 2010s, and the ART regimens used may be less effective than current ones. A significant increase in TRB diversity was found to be associated with ART initiation, although TRB diversity was observed to remain significantly below that of transplant donor controls even after long-term ART.

With regard to this clone: The antigen it recognizes is unknown. The sample holds no much larger clone one base away, and base qualities are not on file.

The immunoSEQ hsTCRB v3.0 assay was used at survey level resolution to sequence the TRB variable region. The target sequencing depth for TRB was roughly 40,000-50,000 T-cell genomes per sample. An Illumina MiSeq with a v3 150-cycle kit was used to sequence the pooled TRB libraries. As for how the authors treated the data: Repertoire analysis was performed in R inside a reproducible Nextflow workflow that covered QC, data transformation and analysis. LymphoSeq2, an R package for AIRR-Seq data exploration, was used to implement custom analyses. A few samples yielding fewer than 5000 total TRB sequences were excluded, leaving 150 to 200 analyzed HIV repertoires. Among the roughly 190 retained HIV repertoires, roughly 60 were collected before ART initiation and around 130 were collected after ART initiation. Repertoires were downsampled to 5000 TRB nucleotide sequences, with summary statistics averaged over 100 downsampling iterations. The analysis kept only TRB sequences whose CDR3 regions were at least seven amino acids long. Two measures captured diversity: a Shannon entropy-derived clonality score and the Gini coefficient. In the repertoire networks, any two of the top 5000 CDR3 amino acid sequences were connected whenever the two sequences differed by an edit distance of one. Antigen specificity groups and MHC restriction were predicted for TRB CDR3 amino acid sequences with GLIPH2. CDR3 amino acid sequences were matched against VDJdb and McPAS-TCR to flag known CMV, EBV, HIV or tissue antigen associations. Pre-ART, post-ART and control groups were compared with Wilcoxon signed-rank tests and Holm-Bonferroni correction. Held by TCRdb, this immuneACCESS table contains in-frame sequences only and omits some clones. Under half of the omission traces to an unresolved V gene where checked; the cause of the rest is unknown. The D gene and trimming were derived from the DNA, and the V and J assignments and clone size from that table. For this sample the table gives about 36,000 clones, of which 80% were detected only once. The ten top clones hold approximately 5.5% of the sample.

Inclusion was restricted to participants for whom at least one PBMC sample before ART initiation and at least two post-ART samples were available. All participants with HIV were treated in the United States of America. Cryopreserved samples of about 0.9-11 million PBMC were thawed and washed before DNA extraction. At the time of the earliest PBMC sample for each participant with HIV, ages ranged from 23 to 54 years. Each participant contributed PBMC samples from 1-4 timepoints before ART initiation and 2-8 timepoints after ART initiation, with a median of 7 samples. For every participant, serial HIV viral load, CD4+ T-cell count, ART history and demographic data were obtained. Using a Qiagen kit on a QIAcube, genomic DNA was extracted from unsorted PBMC, with samples processed in batches of 12. Sequences MDHEN (CDR1) and SYDVKM (CDR2) are obtained from the germline V gene. Including the terminal cysteine and phenylalanine, the CDR3 comprises 15 residues. Here the CDR3 DNA is all that survives: 45 bases in frame from base 1. V loses 7 bases of germline sequence and J loses 1 base, and the interval between the two ends is 16 bases.

Here the chain combines TRBV28 and TRBJ2-5; TRBD1 could be the D gene, as 5 bases match. The source of this sequence is a man in his thirties or forties with HIV. Here the sequenced sample was unsorted PBMCs, taken 3.4 years after starting antiretroviral therapy. The nucleotides read TGTGCCAGCAAGAATAGGGGATCCAGCCAAGAGACCCAGTACTTC. Its translation reads: CASKNRGSSQETQYF.